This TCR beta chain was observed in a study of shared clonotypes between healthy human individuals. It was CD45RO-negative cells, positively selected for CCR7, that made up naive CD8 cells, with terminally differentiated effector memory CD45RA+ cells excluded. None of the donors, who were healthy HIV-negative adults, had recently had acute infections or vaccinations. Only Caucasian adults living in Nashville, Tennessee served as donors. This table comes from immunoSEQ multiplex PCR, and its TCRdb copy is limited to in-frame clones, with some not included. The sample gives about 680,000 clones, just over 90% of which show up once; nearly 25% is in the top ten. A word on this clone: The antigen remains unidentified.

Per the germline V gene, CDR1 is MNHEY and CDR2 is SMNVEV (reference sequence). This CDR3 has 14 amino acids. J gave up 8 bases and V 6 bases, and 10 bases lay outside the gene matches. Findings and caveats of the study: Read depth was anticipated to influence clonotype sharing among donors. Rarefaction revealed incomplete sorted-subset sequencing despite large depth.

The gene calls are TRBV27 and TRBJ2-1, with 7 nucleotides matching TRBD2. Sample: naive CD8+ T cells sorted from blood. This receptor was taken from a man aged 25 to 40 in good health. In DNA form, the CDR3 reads TGTGCCAGCAGCTCGGGCGGGAGTCCCCATGAGCAGTTCTTC. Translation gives CASSSGGSPHEQFF.